This T cell receptor beta chain was documented in a study of blood T cell repertoires in COVID-19. Overall study: Sites in the United States, Italy and Spain provided acute and convalescent COVID-19 samples.

Germline V lookup: CDR1 MNHNS, CDR2 SASEGT. The CDR3 has 20 amino acids. V lost 2 bases and J 0 bases, leaving 23 bases between the germline ends. The protocol was immunoSEQ multiplex PCR, while the TCRdb copy is restricted to in-frame clones and leaves out a portion. The sample lists over 200,000 clones; roughly 86% were seen once. The genes are TRBV6-1 and TRBJ2-1; D ambiguous. The TCR was taken from a man in his forties who had recovered from COVID-19. Sequenced material: peripheral blood. The CDR3 reads CASSELTWMLAASSYNEQFF. Written as DNA, the CDR3 is TGTGCCAGCAGTGAATTAACATGGATGCTCGCAGCTAGCTCCTACAATGAGCAGTTCTTC.